The 24 T cell receptor beta chains in this list originate from one sample, sequenced in a study of beta chain features in type 1 diabetes. Of the isolated RNA, all was reverse transcribed, and so the sequenced material was expressed TCRB transcripts. Method: immunoSEQ multiplex PCR; TCRdb's copy keeps in-frame clones and lacks some. The sample lists around 430,000 clones, 30% seen once, with more than 0.055% in the top ten. The sample taken for sequencing was naive CD4+ T cells from blood. Source of these receptors: a man between 18 and 35 years old in good health.

This clone appeared a few times. This chain uses TRBV2 with TRBJ1-3; maybe TRBD1 (6 bases). V shed 3 bases and J shed 1 base, with 10 bases lying between them. In germline, CDR1 is SNHLY, CDR2 FYNNEI. The CDR3 spans 15 residues. CDR3 loop: CASSEGQLSGNTIYF. In DNA, the CDR3 is TGTGCCAGCAGTGAGGGACAACTATCTGGAAACACCATATATTTT.

This clone showed up just a few times. The CDR3 DNA reads as TGTGCCTGGAGACAGGGCGTTCCTGAAGCTTTCTTT. Amino acid sequence: CAWRQGVPEAFF. This rearrangement joins TRBV30 to TRBJ1-1, with D maybe TRBD1 (6 bases). CDR1 is GTSNPN and CDR2 is SVGIG in the germline V gene (reference sequence). V was cut by 3 bases and J by 6 bases, with 11 bases left in between. This CDR3 contains 12 residues.

This sequence joins TRBV7-8 and TRBJ2-3; D ambiguous. Germline V CDR1 and CDR2: SGHVS, FQNEAQ. Trimming shortened V by 3 bases and J by 0 bases, and 7 bases separated the two germline ends. This CDR3 spans 14 amino acids. The CDR3 reads CASSFGQSTDTQYF. In DNA, the CDR3 is TGTGCCAGCAGCTTCGGTCAGAGCACAGATACGCAGTATTTT.

The chain carries TRBV5-1 and TRBJ2-7; D possibly corresponds to TRBD2 (6 bases). In germline, CDR1 is SGHRS, CDR2 YFSETQ. This CDR3 contains 13 residues. V gave up 3 bases and J gave up 5 bases, with 12 bases separating them. CDR3 sequence reads: CASSSRRDHEQYF. In nucleotides, the CDR3 is TGCGCCAGCAGCTCCCGGAGGGACCACGAGCAGTACTTC.

The table lists this clone with a few counts. The V call is TRBV29-1, the J call TRBJ2-5; a possible D gene is TRBD2 (7 bases). Between the trimmed V and J ends, which lost 7 bases and 2 bases, there was a span of 14 bases. The CDR3 is made up of 13 amino acids. Per the germline V gene, CDR1 is SQVTM and CDR2 is ANQGSEA. The DNA for the CDR3 is TGCAGCGCAGAGGGGAGGGGGCAAGAGACCCAGTACTTC. Translation: CSAEGRGQETQYF. Using reference TRBV29-1 and TRBJ2-5 for the parts outside the CDR3, the full variable domain is SAVISQKPSRDICQRGTSLTIQCQVDSQVTMMFWYRQQPGQSLTLIATANQGSEATYESGFVIDKFPISRPNLTFSTLTVSNMSPEDSSIYLCSAEGRGQETQYFGPGTRLLVL.

The chain links TRBV9 to TRBJ2-1; no reliable D call. V was cut by 4 bases and J by 4 bases, with 6 bases left in between. The CDR3 is 12 residues long. Germline CDR1 is SGDLS and CDR2 is YYNGEE. CDR3 coding DNA: TGTGCCAGCAGCCCAACTTACAATGAGCAGTTCTTC. It is translated as CASSPTYNEQFF.

The V and J genes are TRBV20-1 and TRBJ2-3; D call uncertain. This CDR3 has 11 amino acids. Trimming cost V 3 bases and J 7 bases, with 8 bases left between them. Germline CDR1 is DFQATT and CDR2 is SNEGSKA (reference sequence). The CDR3 sequence is CSASNRYTQYF. CDR3 nucleotide sequence: TGCAGTGCTAGTAACCGATATACGCAGTATTTT.

This clone was seen a few times. The V gene is TRBV30, the J gene TRBJ1-2; unclear D gene. Trimming stripped 7 bases from V and 2 bases from J, with 8 bases between. The length of the CDR3 is 11 residues. Germline CDR1 reads GTSNPN; CDR2 reads SVGIG (reference sequence). The CDR3 DNA follows: TGTGCCTCCGACTTGAACTATGGCTACACCTTC. Protein product: CASDLNYGYTF.

The chain employs TRBV7-2 and TRBJ2-3; TRBD2 aligns across 7 bases. Germline V gene sequence: CDR1 SGHTA, CDR2 FQGNSA. The junction had 3 bases not matched to a gene; V was cut back by 0 bases and J by 0 bases. The CDR3 has 16 residues. CDR3 amino acids: CASSLAREVSTDTQYF. The CDR3 DNA is TGTGCCAGCAGCTTAGCACGGGAGGTTAGCACAGATACGCAGTATTTT.

This clone was counted between two and nine times. The chain carries TRBV7-6 and TRBJ2-1; 9 nucleotides match TRBD1. The trim removed 1 base at V and 7 bases at J, leaving 5 bases unmatched. The CDR3 is made up of 15 amino acids. Germline V lookup: CDR1 SGHVS, CDR2 FNYEAQ. The CDR3 nucleotides are TGTGCCAGCAGCTTAGTGGCGGGACAGGGTAATGAGCAGTTCTTC. Amino acid sequence: CASSLVAGQGNEQFF.

Note on this clone: At the DNA level, this CDR3 is encoded by other sequences in the same sample as well. The rearrangement links TRBV5-1 to TRBJ2-5, with 10 positions matching TRBD2. Trimming cost V 0 bases and J 3 bases; bases outside gene matches: 2. This CDR3 is 15 amino acids long. The germline V gene has CDR1 SGHRS and CDR2 YFSETQ. CDR3 nucleotide sequence: TGCGCCAGCAGCTTGGTCCTAGCGGGAGAAGAGACCCAGTACTTC. Its translation: CASSLVLAGEETQYF.

Note on this clone: This sample also contains other DNA sequences that code for the same CDR3. V and J are TRBV2 and TRBJ2-7; D ambiguous. With 5 bases removed from V and 3 bases from J, the gap between germline ends came to 5 bases. Germline CDR1 reads SNHLY; CDR2 reads FYNNEI. The CDR3 has 11 residues. The CDR3 bases are TGTGCCAGCAGTCAGAACTACGAGCAGTACTTC. It codes for CASSQNYEQYF.

V is TRBV29-1 and J is TRBJ1-2; D gene ambiguous. The CDR3 is 13 residues long. V lost 6 bases to trimming and J lost 5 bases, with 16 bases between them. Germline values: CDR1 SQVTM, CDR2 ANQGSEA. CDR3 protein: CSVLAPLTYGYTF. The CDR3 DNA sequence: TGCAGCGTGCTAGCCCCCTTAACTTATGGCTACACCTTC. Full variable domain (remainder filled in from reference TRBV29-1 and TRBJ1-2): SAVISQKPSRDICQRGTSLTIQCQVDSQVTMMFWYRQQPGQSLTLIATANQGSEATYESGFVIDKFPISRPNLTFSTLTVSNMSPEDSSIYLCSVLAPLTYGYTFGSGTRLTVV.

In this sample, this clone turned up a few times. The chain links TRBV27 to TRBJ1-5, with 8 bases fitting TRBD1. This CDR3 spans 15 amino acids. The ends lost 3 bases at V and 2 bases at J; junction bases unmatched: 3. The germline gives CDR1 MNHEY, CDR2 SMNVEV (reference sequence). CDR3 in DNA: TGTGCCAGCAGTTTTCAGGGGGCGGGCAATCAGCCCCAGCATTTT. Protein product: CASSFQGAGNQPQHF.

This chain connects TRBV28 to TRBJ1-5, with 7 positions matching TRBD1. The CDR3 loop spans 15 amino acids. Losses at the gene ends were 4 bases for V and 4 bases for J; bases not matched to a gene: 7. Germline CDR1 reads MDHEN; CDR2 reads SYDVKM. In nucleotides, the CDR3 is TGTGCCAGCAGTTCACGACAGGGATGGAATCAGCCCCAGCATTTT. It specifies CASSSRQGWNQPQHF.

There are a few counts of this clone. The chain has TRBV2 and TRBJ2-1; 10 bases are shared with TRBD1. CDR1 and CDR2 from the germline V gene are SNHLY and FYNNEI. With V trimmed by 8 bases and J by 6 bases, 7 bases remained unmatched. This CDR3 has 14 amino acids. The CDR3 loop is CASRRQGAFNEQFF. Here the CDR3 DNA reads TGTGCCAGCCGGCGACAGGGGGCGTTCAATGAGCAGTTCTTC.

The table lists this clone with a few counts. The rearrangement links TRBV29-1 to TRBJ2-6, with unresolved D. With 1 base removed from V and 4 bases from J, the gap between germline ends came to 8 bases. The CDR3 runs to 14 residues. Germline CDR1 SQVTM, CDR2 ANQGSEA. CDR3 region: CSVEAPAGANVLTF. The CDR3 coding sequence is TGCAGCGTTGAAGCTCCGGCCGGGGCCAACGTCCTGACTTTC. The full variable domain, in which reference TRBV29-1 and TRBJ2-6 provide the parts outside the CDR3, is SAVISQKPSRDICQRGTSLTIQCQVDSQVTMMFWYRQQPGQSLTLIATANQGSEATYESGFVIDKFPISRPNLTFSTLTVSNMSPEDSSIYLCSVEAPAGANVLTFGAGSRLTVL.

This chain joins TRBV29-1 and TRBJ1-2; D uncertain. V gave up 5 bases and J gave up 5 bases, with 3 bases separating them. The CDR3 spans 9 residues. Germline V gene data show CDR1 as SQVTM and CDR2 as ANQGSEA. This CDR3 is CSVLYGYTF. CDR3 DNA sequence: TGCAGCGTTCTTTATGGCTACACCTTC.

In its sample, this clone was seen a few times. Lacking the conserved final phenylalanine or tryptophan, this CDR3 likely reflects a read error. It is unclear where the CDR3 begins or ends on the DNA, so no DNA is shown, and the CDR3 is as TCRdb lists it. The chain is built from TRBV30 and TRBJ1-2. CDR1 and CDR2 from the germline V gene are GTSNPN and SVGIG (reference sequence). The CDR3 is 11 residues long, counting both termini. The CDR3 is CAWSVGGVNEL.

V gene TRBV4-1 combines with J gene TRBJ2-1; 9 bases line up with TRBD1. CDR3 length equals 15 residues. V gave up 5 bases and J gave up 7 bases; unmatched junction bases: 9. The germline V gene encodes CDR1 MGHRA and CDR2 YSYEKL. The DNA of the CDR3 is TGCGCCAGCAGCTATACAGGGGGCGGTACAAATGAGCAGTTCTTC. Amino acid sequence: CASSYTGGGTNEQFF.

The rearrangement uses TRBV30 and TRBJ2-1; a possible D gene is TRBD1 (5 bases). This CDR3 spans 13 amino acids. Trimming left V 4 bases short and J 11 bases short, with 18 bases between. From germline, CDR1 is GTSNPN and CDR2 SVGIG (reference sequence). CDR3 sequence: CAWIDRPGPQQFF. The CDR3 nucleotides are TGTGCCTGGATCGACCGTCCAGGGCCCCAGCAGTTCTTC.

This clone appeared a few times. V is TRBV30 and J is TRBJ2-7; a possible D gene is TRBD2 (5 bases). V was trimmed by 3 bases and J by 9 bases, leaving 15 bases between them. The CDR3 totals 12 residues. CDR1 is GTSNPN and CDR2 is SVGIG in the germline V gene (reference sequence). CDR3 in amino acids: CAWSLTSAGQYF. The CDR3 bases are TGTGCCTGGAGCTTAACTTCGGCGGGGCAGTACTTC.

The sample holds a few counts of this clone. The J gene is TRBJ2-4, the V gene TRBV19, with D perhaps TRBD2 (5 bases). The germline V gene encodes CDR1 LNHDA and CDR2 SQIVND (reference sequence). V shed 5 bases and J shed 12 bases, with 17 bases lying between them. The CDR3 has 13 residues. Here the CDR3 DNA reads TGTGCCAGTAGTCGTAGTCGCCGGGATAGTCAGTACTTC. Translating it yields CASSRSRRDSQYF.

This clone was seen only once. This CDR3 reads CASSRLDSYEQYF. CDR3 sequence (DNA): TGTGCCAGCAGCCGCCTGGATTCCTACGAGCAGTACTTC. The chain carries TRBV5-4 and TRBJ2-7; D unclear. The V end lost 4 bases, the J end lost 1 base, and 9 bases lay between the germline ends. Germline V CDR1 and CDR2: SGHNT, YYREEE (reference sequence). The CDR3 is 13 amino acids.